This T cell receptor beta chain was observed in a study of a mutant IDH1 vaccine in newly diagnosed glioma. Generated by immunoSEQ multiplex PCR, the TCRdb table keeps only in-frame clones and is missing some. The sample consists of about 28,000 clones, about four fifths of them appearing once. As for time point: week 23, last vaccination. The study gave 300 ug of mutant IDH1 20-mer peptide per vaccine dose, with topical imiquimod. Diagnosis in the donors showed new WHO grade 3 or 4 astrocytomas that were IDH1-mutant and ATRX-lost. Trimming removed 4 bases from V and 1 base from J, with 28 bases in between. Germline lookup yields CDR1 SQVTM and CDR2 ANQGSEA. The CDR3 runs 19 residues. Worth noting for this clone: Its antigen is unknown.

This chain connects TRBV29-1 to TRBJ2-5, with D possibly TRBD2 on 6 matching bases. The starting material was PBMCs, obtained from a glioma patient whose treatment included an IDH1 peptide vaccine. The receptor was isolated from a woman in her twenties or thirties with glioma. The CDR3 here is CSVGGVIAPRAARQETQYF. The CDR3 bases are TGCAGCGTTGGGGGGGTAATAGCTCCCAGGGCCGCTCGCCAAGAGACCCAGTACTTC.